The rows below give T cell receptor beta chains drawn from one sample of a study of CD8+ T cells in alopecia areata. The assay was immunoSEQ multiplex PCR, and TCRdb's table has in-frame clones only and misses some. The top ten clones hold 0.79% of a sample with more than 85,000 clones, about 40% of them seen once. Sequencing used CD4+ T cells sorted from blood. These receptors were taken from a human donor with alopecia areata. Each CDR3 is given with its conserved first and last residue. The D gene is left open where the match is weak. The size entry is marked missing in some rows and otherwise reads once, few, many or a size class.

15 few TRBJ2-6 TRBV2 - TGTGCCAGCAGTCTATCCCGGGCTGGGGCCAACGTCCTGACTTTC CASSLSRAGANVLTF
13 few TRBJ2-1 TRBV29-1 - TGCAGCGTTGAAGAACTCTCCTACAATGAGCAGTTCTTC CSVEELSYNEQFF
11 - TRBJ2-7 TRBV30 - TGTGCCTGGGAGGTCTCCTACGAGCAGTACTTC CAWEVSYEQYF
12 - TRBJ2-1 TRBV21-1 - TGTGCCAGCAGCCGTCGGGTCAATGAGCAGTTCTTC CASSRRVNEQFF
12 - TRBJ2-3 TRBV7-8 TRBD2 TGTGCCAGCAGCTTACAGCGGGAGGCGCAGTATTTT CASSLQREAQYF
12 - TRBJ2-7 TRBV29-1 - TGCAGCGCCGGGGGACGGACCTACGAGCAGTACTTC CSAGGRTYEQYF
18 - TRBJ2-1 TRBV4-1 - TGCGCCAGCAGCCAAGGGGTAGGGGGGGTAGTCTCCTACAATGAGCAGTTCTTC CASSQGVGGVVSYNEQFF
12 few TRBJ2-3 TRBV29-1 - TGCAGCGTTGAAGAGACCGCTGATACGCAGTATTTT CSVEETADTQYF
12 - TRBJ2-3 TRBV29-1 - TGCAGCGACTCGGAGAGCACAGATACGCAGTATTTT CSDSESTDTQYF
14 - TRBJ1-6 TRBV9 - TGTGCCAGCAGCGTAGGCGGGACCTCATCACCCCTCCACTTT CASSVGGTSSPLHF
13 few TRBJ1-1 TRBV29-1 TRBD1 TGCAGCGTTGCATCCATAACAGGGGCTGAAGCTTTCTTT CSVASITGAEAFF
12 - TRBJ2-1 TRBV28 - TGTGCCAGCGGGAGTTTCGACAATGAGCAGTTCTTC CASGSFDNEQFF
14 - TRBJ1-6 TRBV30 - TGTGCCTGGAGTGTACCGCTCCATAATTCACCCCTCCACTTT CAWSVPLHNSPLHF
13 few TRBJ1-2 TRBV29-1 - TGCACCGGGGTCAGGGACGCTAACTATGGCTACACCTTC CTGVRDANYGYTF
12 - TRBJ2-7 TRBV29-1 - TGCAGCGTTTCGGAGGGGGCCTACGAGCAGTACTTC CSVSEGAYEQYF
13 - TRBJ2-2 TRBV27 - TGTGCCAGCAGTCCGAGAGGTGCCGGGGAGCTGTTTTTT CASSPRGAGELFF
13 - TRBJ1-2 TRBV18 - TGTGCCAGCTCAAGCCAAGCTAACTATGGCTACACCTTC CASSSQANYGYTF
14 many TRBJ2-3 TRBV7-9 - TGTGCCAGCAGCTTGGGCGGGAACCCAGATACGCAGTATTTT CASSLGGNPDTQYF
13 - TRBJ2-5 TRBV29-1 TRBD1 TGCAGCGTGGGGACAGTCTCTTCAGAGACCCAGTACTTC CSVGTVSSETQYF
13 - TRBJ1-5 TRBV30 - TGTGCCTGGAGTGATGGAGGGCACCAGCCCCAGCATTTT CAWSDGGHQPQHF
16 - TRBJ2-3 TRBV4-3 - TGCGCCAGCAGCCAAGATTACGGGATCTTCAAAGATACGCAGTATTTT CASSQDYGIFKDTQYF
14 once TRBJ2-1 TRBV29-1 - TGCAGCGTGCTACTCCGGGTCCCCGTTTCGGAGCAGTTCTTC CSVLLRVPVSEQFF
12 few TRBJ2-7 TRBV11-2 - TGTGCCAGCAGCTTACCAGGGTACGAGCAGTACTTC CASSLPGYEQYF
14 few TRBJ1-1 TRBV29-1 - TGCAGCGTTGAAGATCCGAGCTCGGGCACTGAAGCTTTCTTT CSVEDPSSGTEAFF
15 - TRBJ2-7 TRBV29-1 TRBD2 TGCAGCGTTACTCAGCGTCGTAGCGGGAAATACGAGCAGTACTTC CSVTQRRSGKYEQYF
11 - TRBJ1-2 TRBV29-1 - TGCAGCGCTGACAGAGGCTATGGCTACACCTTC CSADRGYGYTF
12 - TRBJ2-7 TRBV6-6 - TGTGCCAGCAACCCAGAGGGTCGGGAGCAGTACTTC CASNPEGREQYF
13 - TRBJ2-3 TRBV29-1 - TGCAGCGTTGGGGGACTTATCACAGATACGCAGTATTTT CSVGGLITDTQYF
18 few TRBJ2-1 TRBV11-3 TRBD2 TGTGCCAGCAGCTCTCGACTAGCGGGGAAAAGCTCCTACAATGAGCAGTTCTTC CASSSRLAGKSSYNEQFF
14 - TRBJ2-2 TRBV29-1 - TGCAGCGTTTCCTCGCGGGAGAACACCGGGGAGCTGTTTTTT CSVSSRENTGELFF
15 few TRBJ1-1 TRBV6-5 - TGTGCCAGCAGTTACTCGAAGTGGGGGAACACTGAAGCTTTCTTT CASSYSKWGNTEAFF
13 - TRBJ1-2 TRBV4-1 - TGCGCCAGCAGCCATCAAACGGGCTATGGCTACACCTTC CASSHQTGYGYTF
14 - TRBJ1-2 TRBV5-1 TRBD1 TGCGCCAGCAGCGCCCTGGGACAGTCCTATGGCTACACCTTC CASSALGQSYGYTF
10 few TRBJ2-7 TRBV29-1 TRBD1 TGCAGCGCCGGGACAGACGAGCAGTACTTC CSAGTDEQYF
14 few TRBJ2-7 TRBV10-3 - TGTGCCATCAGGGGGGACTCGTCCGACTACGAGCAGTACTTC CAIRGDSSDYEQYF
13 - TRBJ2-3 TRBV6-1 - TGTGCCAGCGAGACAGGCCGTCGGGATACGCAGTATTTT CASETGRRDTQYF
18 - TRBJ2-3 TRBV18 TRBD2 TGTGCCAGCTCACCACCAGGTAGTAGCGGGAGTGTCACAGATACGCAGTATTTT CASSPPGSSGSVTDTQYF
13 - TRBJ2-5 TRBV18 - TGTGCCAGCTCACTAGGGACCCAAGAGACCCAGTACTTC CASSLGTQETQYF
15 - TRBJ2-1 TRBV5-1 TRBD1 TGCGCCAGCAGGACCGGGACAGGTAATTTCGGTGAGCAGTTCTTC CASRTGTGNFGEQFF
13 - TRBJ2-3 TRBV29-1 TRBD2 TGCAGCGTTGGTGGGAGGGCCACAGATACGCAGTATTTT CSVGGRATDTQYF
13 - TRBJ1-2 TRBV2 TRBD1 TGTGCCAGCAGTGCGGGTTATGAGGACAGGGGGCCGTTC CASSAGYEDRGPF
12 few TRBJ2-3 TRBV29-1 - TGCAGCGTCGCGTCCTGGACAGATACGCAGTATTTT CSVASWTDTQYF
15 - TRBJ2-7 TRBV18 - TGTGCCAGCTCACCCCACGGGGGCGCCCCCTACGAGCAGTACTTC CASSPHGGAPYEQYF
13 few TRBJ1-5 TRBV29-1 - TGCAGCGTTGTGGGGCCCCGGGGTCAGCCCCAGCATTTT CSVVGPRGQPQHF
15 few TRBJ2-7 TRBV7-9 - TGTGCCAGCAGCTCTAGCGGGACAGGGCACTACGAGCAGTACTTC CASSSSGTGHYEQYF
14 - TRBJ1-5 TRBV5-1 - TGCGCCAGCAGCCCGGACAGTCCCAGCCAGCCCCAGCATTTT CASSPDSPSQPQHF
13 - TRBJ1-1 TRBV29-1 - TGCAGCGCCCGAATGGGGGGCAAAACTGAAGCTTTCTTT CSARMGGKTEAFF
13 - TRBJ2-5 TRBV30 - TGTGCCTGGAGTTTCAGGGATCAGGAGACCCAGTACTTC CAWSFRDQETQYF
12 - TRBJ2-7 TRBV6-5 TRBD1 TGTGCCAGCAGTCGGACAGGGTGGGAGCAGTACTTC CASSRTGWEQYF
14 medium-sized TRBJ1-1 TRBV5-1 - TGCGCCAGCAGCTTGGGGCAGCAGAACACTGAAGCTTTCTTT CASSLGQQNTEAFF
12 - TRBJ2-5 TRBV5-1 - TGCGCCAGCAGCTTAGGGAGCGCGGCCCAGTACTTC CASSLGSAAQYF
15 - TRBJ2-5 TRBV5-1 TRBD2 TGCGCCAGCAGCTCTACCGGGACTAGTGCGGAGACCCAGTACTTC CASSSTGTSAETQYF
16 few TRBJ2-4 TRBV28 - TGTGCCAGCAGTTCGGGCCCGGATCAGATAAGGGGCATTCAGTACTTC CASSSGPDQIRGIQYF
16 few TRBJ2-1 TRBV6-5 TRBD1 TGTGCCAGCAGTTACTCTGACAGGGGGCCTTACAATGAGCAGTTCTTC CASSYSDRGPYNEQFF
12 few TRBJ2-7 TRBV28 - TGTGCCAGCAGACCCCGAGGCTACGAGCAGTACTTC CASRPRGYEQYF
15 - TRBJ2-1 TRBV12-5 TRBD1 TGTGCTAGTGGCTCAGGACAGGGTATGGCAAATGAGCAGTTCTTC CASGSGQGMANEQFF
14 - TRBJ1-4 TRBV5-1 TRBD1 TGCGCCAGCAGCCAGACAGGGGATCGTGAAAAACTGTTTTTT CASSQTGDREKLFF
12 - TRBJ2-2 TRBV30 - TGTGCCTCTGGGCCGGTCACCGGGGAGCTGTTTTTT CASGPVTGELFF
13 - TRBJ1-2 TRBV29-1 - TGCAGCGTTGAAGGTCCTCTACGCTATGGCTACACCTTC CSVEGPLRYGYTF
17 - TRBJ2-1 TRBV29-1 TRBD2 TGCAGCGTTGAAGACAGACGGGTGTGGGAGGGCCACCAGGAGCAGTTCTTC CSVEDRRVWEGHQEQFF